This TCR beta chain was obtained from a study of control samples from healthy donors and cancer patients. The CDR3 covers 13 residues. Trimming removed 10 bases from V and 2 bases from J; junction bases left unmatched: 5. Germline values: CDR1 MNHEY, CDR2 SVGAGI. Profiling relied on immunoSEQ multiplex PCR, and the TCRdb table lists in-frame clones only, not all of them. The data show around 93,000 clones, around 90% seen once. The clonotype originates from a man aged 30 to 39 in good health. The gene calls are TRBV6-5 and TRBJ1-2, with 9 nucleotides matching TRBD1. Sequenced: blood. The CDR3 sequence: CATRDRENYGYTF. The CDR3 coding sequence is TGTGCCACCAGGGACAGGGAGAACTATGGCTACACCTTC.